This T cell receptor beta chain derives from a study of shared clonotypes between healthy human individuals. Study context: Aged between 18 and 49, the donors were a couple of women and three men.

General study points: Only blood was sampled; tissue repertoires likely differ.

The naive CD8 fraction comprised CD45RO-negative cells positively selected for CCR7 and excluded terminally differentiated effector memory CD45RA+ cells. Details on this clone: Its antigen remains unknown. Distinct nucleotide sequences in the sample also encode this CDR3.

Original handling: Filtering differed for immunoSEQ, which gave only junction sequences without quality scores. The protocol was immunoSEQ multiplex PCR, while the TCRdb copy is restricted to in-frame clones and leaves out a portion. V, J and clone size were drawn from that table, and D and trimming were deduced from the DNA. The sample has about 700,000 clones, 92% seen once; the top ten hold 20% to 25%. The TCR comes from a man aged 25-40 years in good health. Sample: naive CD8+ T cells sorted from blood.

CDR3 bases: TGCAGCGTCAGGGGGGAAGCCTACGAGCAGTACTTC. Its translation: CSVRGEAYEQYF. The chain recombines TRBV29-1 with TRBJ2-7, with a weak D call TRBD1 (7 bases). Germline V gives CDR1 SQVTM, CDR2 ANQGSEA. Trimming stripped 6 bases from V and 2 bases from J, with 11 bases between. This CDR3 has 12 residues.